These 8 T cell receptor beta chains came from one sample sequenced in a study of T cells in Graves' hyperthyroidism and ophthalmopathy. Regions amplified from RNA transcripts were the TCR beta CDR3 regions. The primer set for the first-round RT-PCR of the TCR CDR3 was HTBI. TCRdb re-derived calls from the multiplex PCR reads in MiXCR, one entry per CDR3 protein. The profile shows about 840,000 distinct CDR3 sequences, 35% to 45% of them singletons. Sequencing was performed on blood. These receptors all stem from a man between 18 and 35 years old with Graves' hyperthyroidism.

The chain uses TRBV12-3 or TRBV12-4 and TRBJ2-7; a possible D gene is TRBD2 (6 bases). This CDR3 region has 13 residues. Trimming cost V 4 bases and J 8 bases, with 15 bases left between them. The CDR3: CASSWASEYKQYF. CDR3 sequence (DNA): TGTGCCAGCAGTTGGGCTAGCGAGTACAAGCAGTACTTC.

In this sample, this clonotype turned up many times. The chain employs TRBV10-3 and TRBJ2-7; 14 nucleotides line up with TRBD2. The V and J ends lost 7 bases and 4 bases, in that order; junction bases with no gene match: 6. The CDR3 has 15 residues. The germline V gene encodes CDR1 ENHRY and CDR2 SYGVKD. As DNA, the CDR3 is TGTGCCATCACCCCCGGGACTAGCGGGAGTTACGAGCAGTACTTC. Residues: CAITPGTSGSYEQYF.

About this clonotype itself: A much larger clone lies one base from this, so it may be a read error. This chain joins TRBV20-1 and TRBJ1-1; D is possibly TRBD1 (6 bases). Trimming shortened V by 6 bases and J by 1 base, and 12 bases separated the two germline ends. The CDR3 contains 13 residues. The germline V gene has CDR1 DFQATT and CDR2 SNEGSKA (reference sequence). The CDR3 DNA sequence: TGCAGTGCCCAGACGGACAGGAACACTGAAGCTTTCTTT. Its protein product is CSAQTDRNTEAFF.

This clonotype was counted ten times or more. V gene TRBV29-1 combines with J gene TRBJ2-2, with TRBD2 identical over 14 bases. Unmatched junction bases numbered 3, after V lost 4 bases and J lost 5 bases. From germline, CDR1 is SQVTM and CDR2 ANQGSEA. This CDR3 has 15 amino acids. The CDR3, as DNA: TGCAGCGTTGCCCGGACTAGCGGGAGGACCGGGGAGCTGTTTTTT. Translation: CSVARTSGRTGELFF.

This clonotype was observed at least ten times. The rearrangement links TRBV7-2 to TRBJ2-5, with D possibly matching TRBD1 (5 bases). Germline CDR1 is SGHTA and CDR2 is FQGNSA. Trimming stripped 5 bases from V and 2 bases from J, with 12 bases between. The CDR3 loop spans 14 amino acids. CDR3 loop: CASSLRASQETQYF. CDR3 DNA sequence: TGTGCCAGCAGCCTCAGGGCGTCTCAAGAGACCCAGTACTTC. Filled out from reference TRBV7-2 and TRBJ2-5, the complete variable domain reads GAGVSQSPSNKVTEKGKDVELRCDPISGHTALYWYRQSLGQGLEFLIYFQGNSAPDKSGLPSDRFSAERTGGSVSTLTIQRTQQEDSAVYLCASSLRASQETQYFGPGTRLLVL.

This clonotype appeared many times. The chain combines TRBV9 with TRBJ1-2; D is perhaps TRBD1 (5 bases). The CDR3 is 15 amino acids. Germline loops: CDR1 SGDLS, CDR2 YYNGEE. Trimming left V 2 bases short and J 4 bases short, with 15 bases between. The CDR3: CASSVQGDLGYGYTF. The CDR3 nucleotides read TGTGCCAGCAGCGTTCAGGGAGACTTGGGCTATGGCTACACCTTC.

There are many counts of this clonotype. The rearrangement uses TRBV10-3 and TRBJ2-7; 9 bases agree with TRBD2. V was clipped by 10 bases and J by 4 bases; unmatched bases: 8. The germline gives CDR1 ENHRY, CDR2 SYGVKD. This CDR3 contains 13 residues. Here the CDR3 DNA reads TGTGCCACCGGGACTAGCTGGCAGTACGAGCAGTACTTC. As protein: CATGTSWQYEQYF.

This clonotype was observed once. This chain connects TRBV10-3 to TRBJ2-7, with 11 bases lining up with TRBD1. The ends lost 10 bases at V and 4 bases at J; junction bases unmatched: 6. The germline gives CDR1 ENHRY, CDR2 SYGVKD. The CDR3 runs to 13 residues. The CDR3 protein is CATGTGGAYEQYF. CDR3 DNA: TGTGCCACCGGGACAGGGGGGGCTTACGAGCAGTACTTC.